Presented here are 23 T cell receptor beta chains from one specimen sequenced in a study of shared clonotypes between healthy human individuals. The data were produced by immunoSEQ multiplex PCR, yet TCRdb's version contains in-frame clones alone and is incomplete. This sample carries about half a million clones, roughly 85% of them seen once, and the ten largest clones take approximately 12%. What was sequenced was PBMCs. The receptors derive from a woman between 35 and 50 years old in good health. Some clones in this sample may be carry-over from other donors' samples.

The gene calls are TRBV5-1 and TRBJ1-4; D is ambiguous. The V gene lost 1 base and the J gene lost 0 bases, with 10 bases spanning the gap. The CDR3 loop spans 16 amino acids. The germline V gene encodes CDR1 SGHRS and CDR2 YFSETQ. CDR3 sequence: CASSLSGLATNEKLFF. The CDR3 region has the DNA TGCGCCAGCAGCTTGAGTGGCCTTGCAACTAATGAAAAACTGTTTTTT.

Here the CDR3 reads CASSSRTGISYEQYF. CDR3 coding DNA: TGTGCCAGCAGCTCGCGGACAGGGATCTCCTACGAGCAGTACTTC. The chain is built from TRBV13 and TRBJ2-7, with 8 bases identical to TRBD1. This CDR3 contains 15 residues. J gave up 0 bases and V 4 bases, and 5 bases lay outside the gene matches. From germline, CDR1 is PRHDT and CDR2 FYEKMQ (reference sequence).

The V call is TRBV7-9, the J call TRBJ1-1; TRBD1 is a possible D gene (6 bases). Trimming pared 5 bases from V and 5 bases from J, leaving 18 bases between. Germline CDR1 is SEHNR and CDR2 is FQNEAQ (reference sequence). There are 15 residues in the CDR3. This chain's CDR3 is CASSTPRGVRTEAFF. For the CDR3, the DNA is TGTGCCAGCAGCACACCAAGGGGGGTAAGGACTGAAGCTTTCTTT.

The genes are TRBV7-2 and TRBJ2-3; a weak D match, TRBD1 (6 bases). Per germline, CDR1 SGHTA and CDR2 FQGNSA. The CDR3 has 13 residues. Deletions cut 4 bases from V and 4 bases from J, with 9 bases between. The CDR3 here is CASSWNRADTQYF. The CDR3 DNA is TGTGCCAGCAGCTGGAACAGGGCAGATACGCAGTATTTT.

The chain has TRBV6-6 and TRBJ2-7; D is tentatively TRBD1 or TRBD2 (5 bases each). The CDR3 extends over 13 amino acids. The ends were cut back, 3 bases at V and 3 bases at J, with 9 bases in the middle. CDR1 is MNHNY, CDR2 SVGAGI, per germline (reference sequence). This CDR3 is CASSYLGDYEQYF. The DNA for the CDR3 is TGTGCCAGCAGTTATCTGGGGGACTACGAGCAGTACTTC.

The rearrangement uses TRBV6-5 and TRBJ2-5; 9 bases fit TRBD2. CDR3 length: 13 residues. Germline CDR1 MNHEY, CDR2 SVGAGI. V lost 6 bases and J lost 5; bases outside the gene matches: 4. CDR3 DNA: TGTGCCAGCAGGTTAGCGGGAGAGGAGACCCAGTACTTC. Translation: CASRLAGEETQYF.

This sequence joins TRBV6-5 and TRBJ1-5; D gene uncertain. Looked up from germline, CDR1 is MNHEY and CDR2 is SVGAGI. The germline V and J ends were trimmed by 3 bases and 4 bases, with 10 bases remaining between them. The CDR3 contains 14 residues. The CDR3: CASSYGEGNQPQHF. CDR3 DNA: TGTGCCAGCAGTTATGGGGAAGGAAATCAGCCCCAGCATTTT.

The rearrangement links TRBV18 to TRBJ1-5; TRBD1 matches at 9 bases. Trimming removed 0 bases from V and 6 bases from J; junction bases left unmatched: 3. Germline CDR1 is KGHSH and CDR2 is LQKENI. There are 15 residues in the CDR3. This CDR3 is CASSPPGQGGQPQHF. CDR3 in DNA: TGTGCCAGCTCACCACCGGGACAGGGCGGTCAGCCCCAGCATTTT. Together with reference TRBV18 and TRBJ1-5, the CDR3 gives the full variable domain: NAGVMQNPRHLVRRRGQEARLRCSPMKGHSHVYWYRQLPEEGLKFMVYLQKENIIDESGMPKERFSAEFPKEGPSILRIQQVVRGDSAAYFCASSPPGQGGQPQHFGDGTRLSIL.

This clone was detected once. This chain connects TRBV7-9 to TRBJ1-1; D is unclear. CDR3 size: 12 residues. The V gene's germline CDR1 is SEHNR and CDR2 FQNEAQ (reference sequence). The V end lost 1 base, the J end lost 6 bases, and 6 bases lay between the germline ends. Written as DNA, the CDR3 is TGTGCCAGCAGCTTAGACATCTCTGAAGCTTTCTTT. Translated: CASSLDISEAFF.

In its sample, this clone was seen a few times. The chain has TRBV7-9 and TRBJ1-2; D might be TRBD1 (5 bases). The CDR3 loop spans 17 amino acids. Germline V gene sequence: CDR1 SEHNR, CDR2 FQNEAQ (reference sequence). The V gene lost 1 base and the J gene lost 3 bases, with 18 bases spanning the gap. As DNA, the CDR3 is TGTGCCAGCAGCTTAGGGGTCCCGACCCAAGGGGACTATGGCTACACCTTC. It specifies CASSLGVPTQGDYGYTF.

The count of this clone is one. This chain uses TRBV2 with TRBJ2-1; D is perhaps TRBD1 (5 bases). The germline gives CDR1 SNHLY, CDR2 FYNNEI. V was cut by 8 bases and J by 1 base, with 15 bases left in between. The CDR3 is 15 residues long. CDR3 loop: CASLQGARSYNEQFF. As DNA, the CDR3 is TGTGCCAGCTTACAAGGGGCTAGGTCCTACAATGAGCAGTTCTTC.

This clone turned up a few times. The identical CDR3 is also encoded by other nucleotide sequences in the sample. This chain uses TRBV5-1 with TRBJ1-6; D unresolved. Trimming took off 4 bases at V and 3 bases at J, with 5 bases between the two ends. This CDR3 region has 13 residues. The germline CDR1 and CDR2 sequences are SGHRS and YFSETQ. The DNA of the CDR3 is TGCGCCAGCAGCCCGGACTATAATTCACCCCTCCACTTT. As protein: CASSPDYNSPLHF.

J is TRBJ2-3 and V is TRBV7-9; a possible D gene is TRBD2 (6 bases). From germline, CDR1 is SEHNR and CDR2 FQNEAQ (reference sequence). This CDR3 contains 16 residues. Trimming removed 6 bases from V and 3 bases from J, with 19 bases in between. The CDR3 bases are TGTGCCAGCAGGGCCCCCGCGGGACGGGGAACAGATACGCAGTATTTT. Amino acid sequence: CASRAPAGRGTDTQYF.

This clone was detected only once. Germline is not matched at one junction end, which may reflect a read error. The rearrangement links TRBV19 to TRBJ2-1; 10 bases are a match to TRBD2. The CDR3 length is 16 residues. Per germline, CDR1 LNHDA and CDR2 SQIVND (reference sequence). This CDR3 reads CASSLEAGGLNNEQFF. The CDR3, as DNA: TGTGCCAGTAGTCTAGAAGCGGGAGGGCTCAACAATGAGCAGTTCTTC.

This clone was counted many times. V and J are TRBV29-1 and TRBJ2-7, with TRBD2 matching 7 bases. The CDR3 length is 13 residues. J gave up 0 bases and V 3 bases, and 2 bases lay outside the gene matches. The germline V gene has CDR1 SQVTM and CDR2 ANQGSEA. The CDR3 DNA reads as TGCAGCGTTGAGGGGGACTACTCCTACGAGCAGTACTTC. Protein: CSVEGDYSYEQYF.

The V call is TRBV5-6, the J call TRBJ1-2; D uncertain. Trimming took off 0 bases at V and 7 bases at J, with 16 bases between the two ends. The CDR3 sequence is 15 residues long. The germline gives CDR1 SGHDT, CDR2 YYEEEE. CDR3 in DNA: TGTGCCAGCAGCTTGGCCCGGGGTGTCATAGCTGGCTACACCTTC. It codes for CASSLARGVIAGYTF.

CDR3 sequence reads: CSVDSSGTSGRAGVDEQYF. The CDR3 DNA is TGCAGCGTTGATTCTTCCGGGACTAGCGGGAGGGCCGGTGTCGACGAGCAGTACTTC. The gene calls are TRBV29-1 and TRBJ2-7; 16 nucleotides agree with TRBD2. CDR3 length: 19 amino acids. Germline-derived CDR1 and CDR2 are SQVTM and ANQGSEA. Unmatched junction bases numbered 16, after V lost 3 bases and J lost 5 bases.

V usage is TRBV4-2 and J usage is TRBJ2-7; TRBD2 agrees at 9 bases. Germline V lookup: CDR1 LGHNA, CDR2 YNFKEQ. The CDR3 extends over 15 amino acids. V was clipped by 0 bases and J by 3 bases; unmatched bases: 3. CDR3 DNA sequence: TGTGCCAGCAGCCAAGATGGTAGCGGGAGCTACGAGCAGTACTTC. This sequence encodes CASSQDGSGSYEQYF.

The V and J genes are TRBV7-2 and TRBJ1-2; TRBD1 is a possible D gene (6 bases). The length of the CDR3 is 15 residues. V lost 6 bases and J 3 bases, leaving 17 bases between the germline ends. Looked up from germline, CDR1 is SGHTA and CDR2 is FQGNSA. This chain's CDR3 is CASRPSGAGDYGYTF. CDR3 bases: TGTGCCAGCAGGCCGTCAGGGGCAGGGGACTATGGCTACACCTTC.

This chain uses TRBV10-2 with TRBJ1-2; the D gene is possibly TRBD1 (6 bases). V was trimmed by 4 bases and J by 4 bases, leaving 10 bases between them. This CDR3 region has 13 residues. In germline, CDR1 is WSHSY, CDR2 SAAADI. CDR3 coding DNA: TGCGCCAGCAGTGTTCAGGGGACCTATGGCTACACCTTC. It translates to CASSVQGTYGYTF.

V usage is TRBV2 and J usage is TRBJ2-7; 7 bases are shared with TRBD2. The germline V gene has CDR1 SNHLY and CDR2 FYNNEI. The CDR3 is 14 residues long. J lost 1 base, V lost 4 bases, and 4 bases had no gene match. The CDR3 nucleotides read TGTGCCAGCAGTGGGTTGGGGGGGTCCTACGAGCAGTACTTC. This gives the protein CASSGLGGSYEQYF.

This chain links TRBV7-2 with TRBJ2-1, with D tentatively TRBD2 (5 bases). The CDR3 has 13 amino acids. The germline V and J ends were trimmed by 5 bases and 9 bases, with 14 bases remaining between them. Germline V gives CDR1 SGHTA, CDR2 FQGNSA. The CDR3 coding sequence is TGTGCCAGCAGCCCGGACTGGAGTGCTGAGCAGTTCTTC. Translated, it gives CASSPDWSAEQFF.

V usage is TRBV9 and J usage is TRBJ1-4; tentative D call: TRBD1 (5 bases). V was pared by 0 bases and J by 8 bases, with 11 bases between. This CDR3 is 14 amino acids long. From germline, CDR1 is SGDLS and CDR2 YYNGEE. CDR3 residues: CASSVAGQVEKLFF. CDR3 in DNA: TGTGCCAGCAGCGTAGCGGGGCAGGTGGAAAAACTGTTTTTT.